This T cell receptor beta chain was sequenced for a study of OX40 agonist ivuxolimab in advanced cancers. At the level of the whole study: The costimulatory receptor OX40 (CD134) was targeted by ivuxolimab, a fully human IgG2 agonistic monoclonal antibody. A male proportion of 82.7% and a mean age of around 60 years, ranging from about 20 to 80, were recorded for the dose-escalation cohort. Intravenous ivuxolimab was administered to patients every 2 weeks at six dose levels: 0.01, 0.1, 0.3, 1.5, 3 and 10 mg/kg. The paper describes the monotherapy dose-escalation part (N of about 47 patients) of the phase I trial of ivuxolimab. Partial responses occurred in three dose-escalation patients, of whom one had hepatocellular carcinoma and two had cutaneous melanoma. The point of sequencing TCRbeta in the periphery was to test whether ivuxolimab changed TCR sequence diversity and drove clonal T-cell expansion. Of the roughly 54 patients in dose escalation, some 20 had hepatocellular carcinoma, around 15 had melanoma, 9 had renal cell carcinoma and 9 had head and neck cancer. Prior anti-PD-1, anti-PD-L1 or anti-CTLA-4 therapy was permitted, and roughly two fifths of dose-escalation patients had received checkpoint inhibitors.

To sequence the TCRbeta CDR3 region, genomic DNA was isolated from the sorted cells. The immunoSEQ Assay was used for sequencing of TCRbeta CDR3 regions. Drawn from immuneACCESS, this table holds only the in-frame rearrangements with V and J called that TCRdb kept. Clones are partly lost; checked studies trace under half to an unresolved V gene and leave the rest unexplained. This sample has tens of thousands of clones in its table, and 80% to 95% of those were observed once. The top ten hold approximately 1.8% of the sample. Turning to this clone: Its antigen is currently not known. Germline and junction disagree at one end, which may indicate a read error.

Broader findings and caveats from the paper: In the 0.1-3.0 mg/kg groups, partial responders were among the patients with the lowest normalized peripheral clonal expansion, particularly in CD8+ T cells. Clonal expansion of both CD4+ and CD8+ blood T cells was observed from baseline to week 6 at doses 0.1 to 3.0 mg/kg. Antigen specificity was not determined for the clonally expanded peripheral T cells. After ivuxolimab, CD8+ T cells had more expanded clones than CD4+ T cells on average. Low levels of normalized T-cell clonal expansion were also seen in some patients who did not respond.

The trial excluded patients who had a history of autoimmune disease or who were on systemic immunosuppression. Peripheral blood for TCR sequencing was collected from all dose cohorts at baseline, on cycle 4 day 1, and on cycle 7 day 1. The samples were drawn from a first-in-human, open-label, multicenter phase I dose-escalation trial of ivuxolimab. Adults with locally advanced or metastatic melanoma, renal cell carcinoma, hepatocellular carcinoma or head and neck squamous cell carcinoma were enrolled in the trial. Before TCR sequencing, CD4+ T cells and CD8+ T cells were sorted from peripheral blood as separate populations. From a lookup of the germline V gene (reference sequence), CDR1 and CDR2 are DFQATT and SNEGSKA. Measured from the cysteine to the phenylalanine, the CDR3 is 10 residues long. The entry retains the CDR3 DNA only, 30 bases that are in frame from base 1.

The receptor's source is an adult with an advanced solid tumor such as melanoma, head and neck, liver or kidney cancer. This sample comprised CD4+ or CD8+ T cells sorted from blood, obtained in a trial of the OX40 agonist ivuxolimab. The chain joins TRBV20-1 to TRBJ1-2; TRBD1 is a possible D gene, resting on 6 matching bases. Read as DNA, the sequence is TGCAGTGCTAGACTCCAGGGGCCGGAATTC. Its protein reads: CSARLQGPEF.